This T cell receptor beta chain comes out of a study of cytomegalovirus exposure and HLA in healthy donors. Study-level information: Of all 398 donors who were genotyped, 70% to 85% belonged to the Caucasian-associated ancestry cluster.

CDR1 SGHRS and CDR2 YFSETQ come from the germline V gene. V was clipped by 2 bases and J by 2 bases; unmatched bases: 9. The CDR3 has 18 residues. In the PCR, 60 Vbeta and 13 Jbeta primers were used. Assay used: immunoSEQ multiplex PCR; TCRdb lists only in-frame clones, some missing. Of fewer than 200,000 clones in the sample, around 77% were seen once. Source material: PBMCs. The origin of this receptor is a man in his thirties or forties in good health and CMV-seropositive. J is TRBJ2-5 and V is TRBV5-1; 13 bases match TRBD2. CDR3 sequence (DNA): TGCGCCAGCAGCTTCCTTGAACTAGCGGGGGGGTCTCAAGAGACCCAGTACTTC. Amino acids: CASSFLELAGGSQETQYF.